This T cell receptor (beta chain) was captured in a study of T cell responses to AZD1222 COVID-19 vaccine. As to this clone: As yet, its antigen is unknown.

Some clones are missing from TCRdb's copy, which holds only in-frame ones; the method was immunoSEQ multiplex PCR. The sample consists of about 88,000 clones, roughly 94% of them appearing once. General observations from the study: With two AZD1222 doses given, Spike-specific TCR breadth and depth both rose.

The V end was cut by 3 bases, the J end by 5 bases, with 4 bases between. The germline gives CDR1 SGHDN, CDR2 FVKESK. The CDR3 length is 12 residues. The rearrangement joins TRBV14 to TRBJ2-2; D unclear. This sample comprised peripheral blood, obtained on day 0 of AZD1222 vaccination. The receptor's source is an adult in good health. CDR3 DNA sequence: TGTGCCAGCAGCCACCATACCGGGGAGCTGTTTTTT. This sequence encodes CASSHHTGELFF.